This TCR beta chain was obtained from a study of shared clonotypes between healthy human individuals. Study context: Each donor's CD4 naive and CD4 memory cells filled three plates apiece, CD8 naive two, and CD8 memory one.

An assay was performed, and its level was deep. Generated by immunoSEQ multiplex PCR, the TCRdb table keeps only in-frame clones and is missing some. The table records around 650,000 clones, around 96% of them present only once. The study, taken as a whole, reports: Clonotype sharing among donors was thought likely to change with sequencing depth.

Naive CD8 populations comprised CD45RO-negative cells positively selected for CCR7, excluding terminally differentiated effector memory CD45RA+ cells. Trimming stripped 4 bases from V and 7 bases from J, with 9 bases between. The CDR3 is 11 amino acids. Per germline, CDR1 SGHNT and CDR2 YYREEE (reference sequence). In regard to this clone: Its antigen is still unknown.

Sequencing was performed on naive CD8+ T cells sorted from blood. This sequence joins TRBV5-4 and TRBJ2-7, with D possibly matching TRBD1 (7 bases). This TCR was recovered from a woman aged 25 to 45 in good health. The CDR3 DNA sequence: TGTGCCAGCAGCCAGGGGGGAGAGCAGTACTTC. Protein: CASSQGGEQYF.